The 20 T cell receptor beta chains below were found in one sample sequenced in a study of CD8+ T cells in alopecia areata. The authors extracted RNA and reverse transcribed it into cDNA as the sequencing template. The repertoire was sequenced with immunoSEQ multiplex PCR; TCRdb's copy has only in-frame clones and lacks some. The sample contains approximately 280,000 clones, 58% of which appear only once. Treatment specified: oral pan-JAK inhibitor, 5-10 mg twice daily. The source material was CD4+ T cells sorted from blood, sampled at week 24, from a patient treated with tofacitinib. All receptors derive from a human donor with alopecia areata.

This rearrangement joins TRBV9 to TRBJ2-3, with D perhaps matching TRBD2 (6 bases). CDR1 and CDR2 (germline): SGDLS, YYNGEE. Trimming took off 0 bases at V and 0 bases at J, with 8 bases between the two ends. This CDR3 is 15 amino acids long. The CDR3 DNA reads TGTGCCAGCAGCGTAGCGGGGACTAGCACAGATACGCAGTATTTT. This translates into CASSVAGTSTDTQYF.

The J gene is TRBJ2-3, the V gene TRBV25-1; no definite D call. Per germline, CDR1 MGHDK and CDR2 SYGVNS. There are 16 residues in the CDR3. Trimming cost V 1 base and J 1 base, with 12 bases left between them. The CDR3: CASSEFHGPGTDTQYF. As DNA, the CDR3 is TGTGCCAGCAGTGAATTCCATGGGCCCGGCACAGATACGCAGTATTTT.

Comment on this clone: Other DNA sequences in the sample encode the same CDR3. V gene TRBV7-9 combines with J gene TRBJ1-1, with 9 positions matching TRBD1. Trimming at V came to 1 base and at J to 6 bases, leaving 3 bases not matched to a gene. The CDR3 extends over 14 amino acids. Germline lookup yields CDR1 SEHNR and CDR2 FQNEAQ (reference sequence). CDR3 sequence reads: CASSLGQGEAEAFF. The CDR3 nucleotides are TGTGCCAGCAGCTTAGGACAGGGGGAGGCTGAAGCTTTCTTT. Together with reference TRBV7-9 and TRBJ1-1, the CDR3 gives the full variable domain: DTGVSQNPRHKITKRGQNVTFRCDPISEHNRLYWYRQTLGQGPEFLTYFQNEAQLEKSRLLSDRFSAERPKGSFSTLEIQRTEQGDSAMYLCASSLGQGEAEAFFGQGTRLTVV.

The gene calls are TRBV29-1 and TRBJ2-4; D gene ambiguous. The CDR3 is made up of 14 amino acids. Looked up from germline, CDR1 is SQVTM and CDR2 is ANQGSEA. V gave up 4 bases and J gave up 0 bases, with 10 bases separating them. CDR3 in amino acids: CSVGDALAKNIQYF. DNA of the CDR3: TGCAGCGTTGGAGACGCACTAGCCAAAAACATTCAGTACTTC.

This clone was detected a few times. The V call is TRBV11-1, the J call TRBJ1-2; 9 nucleotides line up with TRBD1. With V trimmed by 3 bases and J by 6 bases, 2 bases remained unmatched. Germline V gene data show CDR1 as SGHAT and CDR2 as FQDESV (reference sequence). The CDR3 covers 13 residues. The CDR3 reads CASSFDRGNGYTF. CDR3 DNA: TGTGCCAGCAGCTTCGACAGGGGGAATGGCTACACCTTC.

This rearrangement joins TRBV27 to TRBJ1-5; D is unresolved. Germline values: CDR1 MNHEY, CDR2 SMNVEV (reference sequence). Trimming stripped 4 bases from V and 0 bases from J, with 10 bases between. This CDR3 has 15 residues. The CDR3 loop is CASSWFGSSNQPQHF. The CDR3 bases are TGTGCCAGCAGTTGGTTTGGGAGTAGCAATCAGCCCCAGCATTTT.

The chain recombines TRBV19 with TRBJ2-5; 7 bases are a match to TRBD2. The germline CDR1 and CDR2 sequences are LNHDA and SQIVND (reference sequence). V trimming: 3 bases; J trimming: 2 bases; junction bases outside the gene matches: 12. The CDR3 has 17 residues. The CDR3 is CASSIRGFGGSQETQYF. CDR3 nucleotide sequence: TGTGCCAGTAGTATTAGAGGCTTCGGGGGGTCTCAAGAGACCCAGTACTTC.

The CDR3 coding sequence is TGTGCCTGGAAATTTGATACGCAGTATTTT. It specifies CAWKFDTQYF. The J gene is TRBJ2-3, the V gene TRBV30; D is unresolved. The germline V gene has CDR1 GTSNPN and CDR2 SVGIG (reference sequence). CDR3 length: 10 residues. Trimming took 4 bases from V and 6 from J, leaving 5 bases between them.

This rearrangement joins TRBV6-5 to TRBJ1-2; D might be TRBD1 (6 bases). This CDR3 is 14 amino acids long. V lost 6 bases and J 4 bases, leaving 15 bases between the germline ends. The germline gives CDR1 MNHEY, CDR2 SVGAGI. Here the CDR3 DNA reads TGTGCCAGCAGGGGGGGGGCACAGCCCTATGGCTACACCTTC. This codes for CASRGGAQPYGYTF.

V usage is TRBV29-1 and J usage is TRBJ2-7; a possible D gene is TRBD1 (6 bases). This CDR3 has 13 residues. The germline V gene encodes CDR1 SQVTM and CDR2 ANQGSEA. Trimming took off 3 bases at V and 6 bases at J, with 15 bases between the two ends. As DNA, the CDR3 is TGCAGCGTTGATCCGTTGCGAGGGGGCGAGCAGTACTTC. Translation: CSVDPLRGGEQYF.

The rearrangement links TRBV9 to TRBJ2-7; 8 nucleotides match TRBD1. Germline V gene lookup returns CDR1 SGDLS and CDR2 YYNGEE. Trimming cost V 4 bases and J 7 bases; bases outside gene matches: 10. The CDR3 length is 14 residues. CDR3 loop: CASSPHGQGKEQYF. The CDR3 bases are TGTGCCAGCAGCCCACACGGACAGGGAAAAGAGCAGTACTTC.

This clone has more than one count but fewer than ten. The rearrangement links TRBV23-1 to TRBJ2-7; 11 bases match TRBD1. TRBV23-1 is an open reading frame whose function is uncertain. This CDR3 region has 16 residues. J gave up 5 bases and V 6 bases, and 12 bases lay outside the gene matches. CDR3 region: CASSRRTGGLLDEQYF. The CDR3 DNA reads as TGCGCCAGCAGCCGCAGGACAGGGGGCTTACTCGACGAGCAGTACTTC.

This clone was counted only a few times. The rearrangement joins TRBV23-1 to TRBJ2-1; D might be TRBD1 (6 bases). TRBV23-1 is marked as an open reading frame, function uncertain. Deletions cut 2 bases from V and 2 bases from J, with 19 bases between. The CDR3 contains 18 residues. Here the CDR3 reads CASSQVPPGTKTYNEQFF. As DNA, the CDR3 is TGCGCCAGCAGTCAAGTCCCACCCGGGACAAAAACCTACAATGAGCAGTTCTTC.

The sample holds one count of this clone. J is TRBJ1-5 and V is TRBV5-6; 7 bases match TRBD1. This CDR3 has 13 amino acids. Germline V gives CDR1 SGHDT, CDR2 YYEEEE. Trimming removed 5 bases from V and 6 bases from J; junction bases left unmatched: 5. Here the CDR3 DNA reads TGTGCCAGCAGGAGGGGGCTAAGTCAGCCCCAGCATTTT. This codes for CASRRGLSQPQHF. The variable domain in full, with the rest retrieved from reference TRBV5-6 and TRBJ1-5, is DAGVTQSPTHLIKTRGQQVTLRCSPKSGHDTVSWYQQALGQGPQFIFQYYEEEERQRGNFPDRFSGHQFPNYSSELNVNALLLGDSALYLCASRRGLSQPQHFGDGTRLSIL.

This clone was recorded only once. This sequence joins TRBV27 and TRBJ2-7; D may be TRBD2 (6 bases). The V end lost 7 bases, the J end lost 5 bases, and 18 bases lay between the germline ends. The length of the CDR3 is 14 residues. From germline, CDR1 is MNHEY and CDR2 SMNVEV (reference sequence). The CDR3 DNA reads TGTGCCAGCACCAAAGGGACTTACCGACACGAGCAGTACTTC. As protein: CASTKGTYRHEQYF.

This rearrangement joins TRBV7-3 to TRBJ1-6; D not certain. The CDR3 is 14 residues long. Germline CDR1 is SGHTA and CDR2 is FQGTGA. V shed 7 bases and J shed 5 bases, with 12 bases lying between them. The DNA for the CDR3 is TGTGCCAGCAAGCGGATCGGCGATAATTCACCCCTCCACTTT. Protein: CASKRIGDNSPLHF.

There are a few counts of this clone. The J gene is TRBJ2-7, the V gene TRBV18; D is unclear. The CDR3 sequence is 15 residues long. Trimming took 1 base from V and 3 from J, leaving 13 bases between them. Per the germline V gene, CDR1 is KGHSH and CDR2 is LQKENI. CDR3 residues: CASSPLHRDFYEQYF. DNA for the CDR3: TGTGCCAGCTCACCACTGCACAGAGACTTCTACGAGCAGTACTTC.

The chain links TRBV15 to TRBJ1-2; D gene ambiguous. Germline CDR1 is LNHNV and CDR2 is YYDKDF (reference sequence). The CDR3 is 12 residues long. Trimming stripped 3 bases from V and 4 bases from J, with 6 bases between. This CDR3 reads CATSRDFYGYTF. The CDR3 coding sequence is TGTGCCACCAGCAGGGATTTCTATGGCTACACCTTC.

This chain joins TRBV4-1 and TRBJ1-5, with 9 bases identical to TRBD1. This CDR3 contains 16 residues. CDR1 and CDR2 from the germline V gene are MGHRA and YSYEKL. V shed 1 base and J 6 bases; nucleotides not matched to a gene: 7. CDR3 nucleotide sequence: TGCGCCAGCAGCCAAGGGTCACAGGGGGCGGGTCAGCCCCAGCATTTT. Encoded protein: CASSQGSQGAGQPQHF.

The V gene is TRBV5-6, the J gene TRBJ1-1; tentative D call: TRBD1 (5 bases). The CDR3 is 13 amino acids. Germline V gene lookup returns CDR1 SGHDT and CDR2 YYEEEE. V lost 4 bases to trimming and J lost 8 bases, with 15 bases between them. CDR3 coding DNA: TGTGCCAGCAGCCTCCGAACGGGGCGAGAAGCTTTCTTT. It codes for CASSLRTGREAFF.